The rows below give T cell receptor beta chains drawn from one sample of a study of shared clonotypes between healthy human individuals. Clones were read by immunoSEQ multiplex PCR, and TCRdb kept only the in-frame ones, dropping some. The sample holds 2.3 million or so clones; about 92% are singletons and the top ten take about 0.41%. Sequencing was carried out using naive CD4+ T cells from PBMCs. These receptors originate from a man younger than 35 in good health. Some clones in this sample may be carry-over from other donors' samples. CDR3s include the opening cysteine and the closing phenylalanine or tryptophan. A D gene is named only where the DNA matches it firmly. The size of a clone is reported for some rows only, either as once, few or many, or as a class for expanded clones.

abundance: NA; v_gene: TRBV7-7; d_gene: TRBD2; j_gene: TRBJ2-7; CDR3nt: TGTGCCAGCAGCTTAGAACTCGGGCGGGGTAGCGGGTCTGAACCAGCCTACGAGCAGTACTTC; CDR3aa: CASSLELGRGSGSEPAYEQYF
abundance: NA; v_gene: TRBV28; d_gene: NA; j_gene: TRBJ1-4; CDR3nt: TGTGCCAGCAGTTTTTGGAGACAGGCTAATGAAAAACTGTTTTTT; CDR3aa: CASSFWRQANEKLFF
abundance: once; v_gene: TRBV28; d_gene: NA; j_gene: TRBJ1-2; CDR3nt: TGTGCCAGCAGACGCCCCCCAGGGGTAGGCTATGGCTACACCTTC; CDR3aa: CASRRPPGVGYGYTF
abundance: NA; v_gene: TRBV28; d_gene: TRBD1; j_gene: TRBJ2-2; CDR3nt: TGTGCCAGCAGCGACCAACCCGGGACAGGCACGAACACCGGGGAGCTGTTTTTT; CDR3aa: CASSDQPGTGTNTGELFF
abundance: NA; v_gene: TRBV11-2; d_gene: TRBD2; j_gene: TRBJ2-1; CDR3nt: TGTGCCAGCAGCTTTGCGGCGGGAGTTCATACTGAGCAGTTCTTC; CDR3aa: CASSFAAGVHTEQFF
abundance: NA; v_gene: TRBV30; d_gene: TRBD1; j_gene: TRBJ2-5; CDR3nt: TGTGCCTGGAGGACCGGGACAGGGCTGGAGACCCAGTACTTC; CDR3aa: CAWRTGTGLETQYF
abundance: NA; v_gene: TRBV6-5; d_gene: TRBD2; j_gene: TRBJ2-3; CDR3nt: TGTGCCAGCAGTTCGGAACTAGCGCTCACAGATACGCAGTATTTT; CDR3aa: CASSSELALTDTQYF
abundance: NA; v_gene: TRBV5-8; d_gene: NA; j_gene: TRBJ1-3; CDR3nt: TGTGCCAGCAGCTTGTGGCAGCTGAAAGGAAACACCATATATTTT; CDR3aa: CASSLWQLKGNTIYF
abundance: NA; v_gene: TRBV11-2; d_gene: NA; j_gene: TRBJ1-1; CDR3nt: TGTGCCAGCAGCCCAGACAGGTGGACTGAAGCTTTCTTT; CDR3aa: CASSPDRWTEAFF
abundance: NA; v_gene: TRBV7-3; d_gene: NA; j_gene: TRBJ2-2; CDR3nt: TGTGCCAGCAGCTTAAACTACTACACCGGGGAGCTGTTTTTT; CDR3aa: CASSLNYYTGELFF
abundance: NA; v_gene: TRBV20-1; d_gene: NA; j_gene: TRBJ2-7; CDR3nt: TGCAGTGCCGCCACAAGCTACGAGCAGTACTTC; CDR3aa: CSAATSYEQYF
abundance: once; v_gene: TRBV18; d_gene: NA; j_gene: TRBJ1-1; CDR3nt: TGTGCCAGCTCACCACGGGTTGACACTGAAGCTTTCTTT; CDR3aa: CASSPRVDTEAFF
abundance: once; v_gene: TRBV19; d_gene: TRBD1; j_gene: TRBJ2-1; CDR3nt: TGTGCCAGTAGTAGGACCCGGGACAGGGAGGAGCAGTTCTTC; CDR3aa: CASSRTRDREEQFF
abundance: NA; v_gene: TRBV4-1; d_gene: NA; j_gene: TRBJ1-1; CDR3nt: TGCGCCAGCAGCCAAGAACTCAGGAACACTGAAGCTTTCTTT; CDR3aa: CASSQELRNTEAFF
abundance: NA; v_gene: TRBV28; d_gene: NA; j_gene: TRBJ1-3; CDR3nt: TGTGCCAGCAGTCCCCAGAGGCGCCTCACCCCTGGAAACACCATATATTTT; CDR3aa: CASSPQRRLTPGNTIYF
abundance: NA; v_gene: TRBV28; d_gene: NA; j_gene: TRBJ1-4; CDR3nt: TGTGCCAGCAGTTCCCCCGGACAGACACTTAATGAAAAACTGTTTTTT; CDR3aa: CASSSPGQTLNEKLFF
abundance: NA; v_gene: TRBV18; d_gene: NA; j_gene: TRBJ1-2; CDR3nt: TGTGCCAGCTCACCACCGTCAGGCCCTAACTATGGCTACACCTTC; CDR3aa: CASSPPSGPNYGYTF
abundance: NA; v_gene: TRBV7-9; d_gene: NA; j_gene: TRBJ2-3; CDR3nt: TGTGCCAGCAGCCCAGGCTCAGGGGAGGCAGATACGCAGTATTTT; CDR3aa: CASSPGSGEADTQYF
abundance: NA; v_gene: TRBV4-3; d_gene: NA; j_gene: TRBJ2-3; CDR3nt: TGCGCCAGCAGCCAAAGAGGGCGGGTTAGCACAGATACGCAGTATTTT; CDR3aa: CASSQRGRVSTDTQYF
abundance: NA; v_gene: TRBV7-9; d_gene: TRBD1; j_gene: TRBJ2-1; CDR3nt: TGTGCCAGCCCGACAGGGGGCTCCTACAATGAGCAGTTCTTC; CDR3aa: CASPTGGSYNEQFF
abundance: once; v_gene: TRBV6-5; d_gene: NA; j_gene: TRBJ2-7; CDR3nt: TGTGCCAGCAGCCCGATCTTCGGCGAGCAGTACTTC; CDR3aa: CASSPIFGEQYF
abundance: NA; v_gene: TRBV5-8; d_gene: NA; j_gene: TRBJ2-5; CDR3nt: TGTGCCAGCAGCTTATCCCTCCTCTCCACATCGGGAGAGACCCAGTACTTC; CDR3aa: CASSLSLLSTSGETQYF
abundance: NA; v_gene: TRBV18; d_gene: NA; j_gene: TRBJ2-5; CDR3nt: TGTGCCAGCTCACGGGCCCCATGGGCAGGGCGACAAGAGACCCAGTACTTC; CDR3aa: CASSRAPWAGRQETQYF
abundance: once; v_gene: TRBV5-1; d_gene: NA; j_gene: TRBJ2-7; CDR3nt: TGCGCCAGCAGCTCCGGGGGGACAGGAGCCTACGAGCAGTACTTC; CDR3aa: CASSSGGTGAYEQYF
abundance: NA; v_gene: TRBV6-1; d_gene: NA; j_gene: TRBJ1-1; CDR3nt: TGTGCCAGTTGTGTAAAAATGAACACTGAAGCTTTCTTT; CDR3aa: CASCVKMNTEAFF
abundance: NA; v_gene: TRBV30; d_gene: NA; j_gene: TRBJ2-6; CDR3nt: TGTGCCTGGAGCGGAAATCGGGGCAGAATGGTTTTCTCTGGGGCCAACGTCCTGACTTTC; CDR3aa: CAWSGNRGRMVFSGANVLTF
abundance: NA; v_gene: TRBV5-1; d_gene: NA; j_gene: TRBJ1-1; CDR3nt: TGCGCCAGCAGCTTACAGGTGGATAACACTGAAGCTTTCTTT; CDR3aa: CASSLQVDNTEAFF
abundance: NA; v_gene: TRBV7-9; d_gene: NA; j_gene: TRBJ2-5; CDR3nt: TGTGCCAGCAGCACAGGGATGCAGACCCAGTACTTC; CDR3aa: CASSTGMQTQYF
abundance: NA; v_gene: TRBV2; d_gene: TRBD2; j_gene: TRBJ2-3; CDR3nt: TGTGCCAGCAGCCTAGCGGGCACAGATACGCAGTATTTT; CDR3aa: CASSLAGTDTQYF
abundance: NA; v_gene: TRBV7-9; d_gene: TRBD2; j_gene: TRBJ2-7; CDR3nt: TGTGCCAGCAGCTGGCCGGGACTAGCGGGCATCTACGAGCAGTACTTC; CDR3aa: CASSWPGLAGIYEQYF
abundance: NA; v_gene: TRBV9; d_gene: TRBD1; j_gene: TRBJ1-1; CDR3nt: TGTGCCAGCAGCCCGTGGACAGGGGGTGACACTGAAGCTTTCTTT; CDR3aa: CASSPWTGGDTEAFF
abundance: NA; v_gene: TRBV7-2; d_gene: TRBD1; j_gene: TRBJ1-5; CDR3nt: TGTGCCAGCAGCTTAAGGGGACAGCGCAATCAGCCCCAGCATTTT; CDR3aa: CASSLRGQRNQPQHF
abundance: NA; v_gene: TRBV11-2; d_gene: TRBD2; j_gene: TRBJ2-1; CDR3nt: TGTGCCAGCACCTTCGGAAGGGAACTAGCGGGAAATGAGCAGTTCTTC; CDR3aa: CASTFGRELAGNEQFF